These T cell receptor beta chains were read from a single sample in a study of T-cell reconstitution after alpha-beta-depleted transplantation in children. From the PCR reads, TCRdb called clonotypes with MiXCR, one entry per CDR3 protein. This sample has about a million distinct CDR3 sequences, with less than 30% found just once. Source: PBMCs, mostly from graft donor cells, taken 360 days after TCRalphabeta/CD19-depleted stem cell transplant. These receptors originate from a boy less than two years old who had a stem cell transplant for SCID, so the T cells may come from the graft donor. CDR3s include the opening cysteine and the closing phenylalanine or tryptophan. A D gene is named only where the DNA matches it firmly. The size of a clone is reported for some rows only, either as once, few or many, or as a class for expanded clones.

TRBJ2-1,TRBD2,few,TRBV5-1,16,CASSPYGSGGGNEQFF,TGCGCCAGCAGCCCTTATGGTAGCGGGGGGGGCAATGAGCAGTTCTTC
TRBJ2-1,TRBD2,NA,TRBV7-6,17,CASSLAGMTSGDNEQFF,TGTGCCAGCAGCTTAGCAGGGATGACTAGCGGGGACAATGAGCAGTTCTTC
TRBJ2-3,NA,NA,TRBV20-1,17,CSAHRLWGPESADTQYF,TGCAGTGCTCACCGGCTCTGGGGCCCCGAGAGTGCCGATACGCAGTATTTT
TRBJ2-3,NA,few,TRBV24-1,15,CATRPTQTDTDTQYF,TGTGCCACCCGACCTACCCAGACAGACACAGATACGCAGTATTTT
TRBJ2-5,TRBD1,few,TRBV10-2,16,CASQHLPGQGRGTQYF,TGCGCCAGCCAACACCTGCCCGGACAGGGGCGAGGGACCCAGTACTTC
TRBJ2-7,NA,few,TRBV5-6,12,CATAAGIYEQYF,TGTGCCACTGCTGCAGGGATCTACGAGCAGTACTTC
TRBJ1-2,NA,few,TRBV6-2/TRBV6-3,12,CASSPDVYGYTF,TGTGCCAGCAGTCCCGACGTATATGGCTACACCTTC
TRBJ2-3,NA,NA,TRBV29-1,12,CSVEAGADTQYF,TGCAGCGTTGAGGCAGGGGCAGATACGCAGTATTTT
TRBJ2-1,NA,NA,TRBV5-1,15,CASSLFLAGNNEQFF,TGCGCCAGCAGCTTGTTTCTAGCCGGGAACAATGAGCAGTTCTTC
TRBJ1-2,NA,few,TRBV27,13,CASSSYRVQGYTF,TGTGCCAGCAGTTCTTACAGGGTGCAGGGCTACACCTTC
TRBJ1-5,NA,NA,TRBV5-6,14,CASSLKQGDQPQHF,TGTGCCAGCAGCCTGAAACAGGGTGACCAGCCCCAGCATTTT
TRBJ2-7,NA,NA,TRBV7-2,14,CASSPQTGRYEQYF,TGTGCCAGCAGCCCCCAGACAGGGAGGTACGAGCAGTACTTC
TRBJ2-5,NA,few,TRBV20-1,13,CSAISGGGETQYF,TGCAGTGCTATATCCGGGGGAGGAGAGACCCAGTACTTC
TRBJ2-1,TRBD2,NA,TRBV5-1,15,CASSQGLAGGPQLIF,TGCGCCAGCAGCCAGGGACTAGCGGGGGGTCCCCAGTTGATCTTC
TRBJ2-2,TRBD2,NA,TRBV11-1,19,CASSPRRRAGGTNTGELFF,TGTGCCAGCAGCCCCCGACGTCGAGCGGGGGGGACGAACACCGGGGAGCTGTTTTTT
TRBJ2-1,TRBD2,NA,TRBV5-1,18,CASSLAAQGTSGPNEQFF,TGCGCCAGCAGCTTGGCCGCTCAGGGGACTAGCGGGCCGAATGAGCAGTTCTTC
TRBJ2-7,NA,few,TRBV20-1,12,CSASRAAYEQYF,TGCAGTGCTAGTCGGGCAGCATACGAGCAGTACTTC
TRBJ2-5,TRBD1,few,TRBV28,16,CASSLEGQGIYETQYF,TGTGCCAGCAGTTTGGAGGGACAGGGTATATATGAGACCCAGTACTTC
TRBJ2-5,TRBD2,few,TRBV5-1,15,CASDLRGGKQETQYF,TGCGCCAGCGATCTGCGCGGGGGGAAACAAGAGACCCAGTACTTC
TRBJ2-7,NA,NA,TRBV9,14,CASSAPDLGYEQYF,TGTGCCAGCAGCGCTCCCGATCTCGGGTACGAGCAGTACTTC
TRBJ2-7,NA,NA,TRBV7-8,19,CASSLASLGQRTSSYEQYF,TGTGCCAGCAGCTTAGCAAGTCTAGGGCAGCGGACGAGCTCCTACGAGCAGTACTTC
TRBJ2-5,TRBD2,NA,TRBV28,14,CASNSGAVRETQYF,TGTGCCAGCAACAGCGGGGCCGTGAGAGAGACCCAGTACTTC
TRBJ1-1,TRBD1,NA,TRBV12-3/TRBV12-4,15,CASSLEDRGYTEAFF,TGTGCCAGCAGTTTGGAGGACAGGGGCTACACTGAAGCTTTCTTT
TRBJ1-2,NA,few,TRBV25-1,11,CASRGLGGYTF,TGTGCCAGCAGGGGGTTGGGTGGCTACACCTTC
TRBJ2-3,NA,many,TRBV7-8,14,CASSFGLVVDTQYF,TGTGCCAGCAGCTTTGGTCTAGTTGTAGATACGCAGTATTTT
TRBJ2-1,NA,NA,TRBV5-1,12,CASAPRYNEQFF,TGCGCCAGCGCGCCTCGGTACAATGAGCAGTTCTTC
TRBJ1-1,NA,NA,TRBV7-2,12,CASRGYGAEAFF,TGTGCCAGCAGGGGGTATGGAGCCGAAGCTTTCTTT
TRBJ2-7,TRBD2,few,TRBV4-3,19,CASSQDTLAGGPNSYEQYF,TGCGCCAGCAGCCAGGACACCCTAGCGGGGGGGCCTAACTCCTACGAGCAGTACTTC
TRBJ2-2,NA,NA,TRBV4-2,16,CASSQVGTGSSGELFF,TGTGCCAGCAGCCAAGTAGGGACGGGGTCCTCCGGGGAGCTGTTTTTT
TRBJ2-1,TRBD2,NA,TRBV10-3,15,CAISGSGGANNEQFF,TGTGCCATCAGTGGAAGCGGGGGGGCCAACAATGAGCAGTTCTTC
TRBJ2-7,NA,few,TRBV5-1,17,CASSPGTGSDYSYEQYF,TGCGCCAGCAGCCCGGGCACAGGGTCGGATTATAGCTACGAGCAGTACTTC
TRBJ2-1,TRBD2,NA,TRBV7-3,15,CASSLGTSIYNEQFF,TGTGCCAGCAGCTTAGGGACTAGCATCTACAATGAGCAGTTCTTC
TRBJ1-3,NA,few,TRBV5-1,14,CASSGGAQGNTIYF,TGCGCCAGCAGCGGCGGGGCCCAAGGAAACACCATATATTTT
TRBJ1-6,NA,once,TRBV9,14,CASSVSQLRSPLHF,TGTGCCAGCAGCGTGAGTCAGCTTCGGTCGCCCCTCCACTTT
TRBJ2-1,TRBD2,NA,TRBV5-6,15,CASSRTSGGLDEQFF,TGTGCCAGCAGCCGGACTAGCGGGGGGTTGGATGAGCAGTTCTTC
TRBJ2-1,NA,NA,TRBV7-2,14,CASSQGRVWNEQFF,TGTGCCAGCAGTCAGGGACGGGTTTGGAATGAGCAGTTCTTC
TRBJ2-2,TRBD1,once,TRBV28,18,CASSLYIRTGRNTGELFF,TGTGCCAGCAGTTTATACATAAGGACAGGGCGCAACACCGGGGAGCTGTTTTTT
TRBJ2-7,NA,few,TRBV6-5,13,CASSYFSVGEQYF,TGTGCCAGCAGTTATTTCAGCGTGGGCGAGCAGTACTTC
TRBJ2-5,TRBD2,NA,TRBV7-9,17,CASTPGTSNSAQETQYF,TGTGCCAGCACCCCCGGGACTAGCAATTCCGCCCAAGAGACCCAGTACTTC
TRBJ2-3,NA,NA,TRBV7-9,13,CASSQRVTDTQYF,TGTGCCAGCAGCCAGCGGGTCACAGATACGCAGTATTTT
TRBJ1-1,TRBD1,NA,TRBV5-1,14,CASSVGQAYTEAFF,TGCGCCAGCAGCGTCGGACAGGCGTACACTGAAGCTTTCTTT
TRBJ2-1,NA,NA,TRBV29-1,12,CSVIVNYNEQFF,TGCAGCGTTATAGTAAACTACAATGAGCAGTTCTTC
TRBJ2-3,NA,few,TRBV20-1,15,CSARGGGGGTDTQYF,TGCAGTGCTAGAGGTGGGGGCGGGGGCACAGATACGCAGTATTTT
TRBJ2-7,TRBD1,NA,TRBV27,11,CPGTGRYEQYF,TGTCCCGGGACAGGGCGCTACGAGCAGTACTTC
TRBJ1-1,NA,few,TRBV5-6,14,CASSPIGLIAEAFF,TGTGCCAGCAGCCCTATCGGACTCATAGCTGAAGCTTTCTTT
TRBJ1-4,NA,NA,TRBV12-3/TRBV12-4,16,CASSLAVERVGEKLFF,TGTGCCAGCAGTTTAGCAGTCGAGAGGGTTGGGGAAAAACTGTTTTTT
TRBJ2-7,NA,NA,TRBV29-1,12,CSVADTRYEQYF,TGCAGCGTTGCGGACACCCGCTACGAGCAGTACTTC
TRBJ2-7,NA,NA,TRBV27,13,CASSNGGNYEQYF,TGTGCCAGCAGTAACGGGGGCAACTACGAGCAGTACTTC
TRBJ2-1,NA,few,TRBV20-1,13,CSASLTSYNEQFF,TGCAGTGCTAGTCTCACCTCCTACAATGAGCAGTTCTTC
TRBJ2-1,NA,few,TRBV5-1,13,CASSLGLPNEQFF,TGCGCCAGCAGCTTGGGGCTGCCTAATGAGCAGTTCTTC
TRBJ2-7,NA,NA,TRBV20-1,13,CSANSVTSYEQYF,TGCAGTGCTAATAGCGTCACCTCGTACGAGCAGTACTTC
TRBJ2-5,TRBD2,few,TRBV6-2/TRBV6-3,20,CASSRKGFSGGAGGGETQYF,TGTGCCAGCAGCCGAAAGGGGTTTAGCGGGGGGGCCGGAGGTGGAGAGACCCAGTACTTC
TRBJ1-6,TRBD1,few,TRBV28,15,CASSIPDRGDSPLHF,TGTGCCAGCAGCATCCCTGACAGGGGAGATTCACCCCTCCACTTT
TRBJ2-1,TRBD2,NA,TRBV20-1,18,CSARSGTSGVSSYNEQFF,TGCAGTGCCCGTTCCGGGACTAGCGGGGTGTCCTCCTACAATGAGCAGTTCTTC
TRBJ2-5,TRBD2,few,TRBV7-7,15,CASSLRGGLEETQYF,TGTGCCAGCAGCTTGCGGGGGGGCCTGGAGGAGACCCAGTACTTC
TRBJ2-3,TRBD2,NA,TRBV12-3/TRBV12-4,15,CASSSPGTSGGTQYF,TGTGCCAGCAGTTCCCCCGGGACTAGCGGAGGTACGCAGTATTTT
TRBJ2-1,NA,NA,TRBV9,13,CASSVATGNREFF,NA
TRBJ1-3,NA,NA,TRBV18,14,CASSPTNSGNTIYF,TGTGCCAGCTCACCAACAAACTCTGGAAACACCATATATTTT
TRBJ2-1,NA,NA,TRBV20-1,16,CSARKGGGGANNEQFF,TGCAGTGCTAGAAAGGGCGGCGGGGGCGCAAACAATGAGCAGTTCTTC
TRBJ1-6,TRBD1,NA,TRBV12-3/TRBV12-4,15,CASSSRQGHNSPLHF,TGTGCCAGCAGTTCCCGACAGGGCCATAATTCACCCCTCCACTTT